These T cell receptor beta chains were read from a single sample in a study of OX40 agonist ivuxolimab in advanced cancers. The table came from immunoSEQ multiplex PCR; TCRdb's copy has only in-frame clones and leaves some out. The table shows about 84,000 clones, with over 80% occurring only once. The material sequenced was CD4+ or CD8+ T cells sorted from blood, taken in a trial of the OX40 agonist ivuxolimab. All receptors come from an adult with an advanced solid tumor such as melanoma, head and neck, liver or kidney cancer. CDR3s include the opening cysteine and the closing phenylalanine or tryptophan. The D gene is left open where the match is weak. Clone size is stated in some rows and not others, as once, few, many or a class when expanded.

size: .; V: TRBV2; D: TRBD2; J: TRBJ2-5; DNA: TGTGCCAGCAGTGAAGGGACTAGCGGGGGAGAGACCCAGTACTTC; CDR3: CASSEGTSGGETQYF
size: .; V: TRBV7-9; D: .; J: TRBJ2-4; DNA: TGTGCCAGCAGCTTACTCGTTGCCGGGGACATTCAGTACTTC; CDR3: CASSLLVAGDIQYF
size: .; V: TRBV11-2; D: .; J: TRBJ1-1; DNA: TGTGCCAGCAGCTTATTTAGCCCAGGGAGGACTGAAGCTTTCTTT; CDR3: CASSLFSPGRTEAFF
size: .; V: TRBV27; D: .; J: TRBJ2-3; DNA: TGTGCCAGCAGTTCCCTGAACACAGATACGCAGTATTTT; CDR3: CASSSLNTDTQYF
size: once; V: TRBV5-4; D: TRBD1; J: TRBJ2-6; DNA: TGTGCCAGCAGCCCCCCCGGGACAGGGTTCCCTGGGGCCAACGTCCTGACTTTC; CDR3: CASSPPGTGFPGANVLTF
size: .; V: TRBV19; D: .; J: TRBJ2-5; DNA: TGTGCCAGTAGTCAAGGGGAGAAGGAGACCCAGTACTTC; CDR3: CASSQGEKETQYF
size: .; V: TRBV28; D: .; J: TRBJ2-4; DNA: TGTGCCAGCAGTTCCTCAGGGACCTGGGGGAACATTCAGTACTTC; CDR3: CASSSSGTWGNIQYF
size: .; V: TRBV2; D: .; J: TRBJ1-3; DNA: TGTGCCAGCAGTGAAATGGGCACCGACGCGTTGGACACCATATATTTT; CDR3: CASSEMGTDALDTIYF
size: .; V: TRBV7-2; D: .; J: TRBJ2-5; DNA: TGTGCCAGCAGCAGAACCTCCGGGACCCTCGGAGAGACCCAGTACTTC; CDR3: CASSRTSGTLGETQYF
size: once; V: TRBV7-3; D: TRBD2; J: TRBJ2-5; DNA: TGTGCCAGCAGCTTAAACGGGGGGGAAGAGACCCAGTACTTC; CDR3: CASSLNGGEETQYF
size: .; V: TRBV6-1; D: .; J: TRBJ1-4; DNA: TGTGCCAGCAGTGCGCGCCCTAATGAAAAACTGTTTTTT; CDR3: CASSARPNEKLFF
size: .; V: TRBV6-1; D: TRBD2; J: TRBJ2-3; DNA: TGTGCCAGCACCCCGAGCGGGAGGGGCCAACCCCAGTATTTT; CDR3: CASTPSGRGQPQYF
size: few; V: TRBV30; D: TRBD1; J: TRBJ2-7; DNA: TGTGCCTGGAGTCGGCTTCGGACAGGGGGGATCGGGCAGTACTTC; CDR3: CAWSRLRTGGIGQYF
size: .; V: TRBV10-3; D: TRBD2; J: TRBJ2-2; DNA: TGTGCCATCAGTGAGCGGGAGGGGAACACCGGGGAGCTGTTTTTT; CDR3: CAISEREGNTGELFF
size: .; V: TRBV29-1; D: .; J: TRBJ1-5; DNA: TGCAGCGTTGAGGAAGGCGGGGAGCCCCAGCATTTT; CDR3: CSVEEGGEPQHF
size: .; V: TRBV27; D: TRBD1; J: TRBJ1-1; DNA: TGTGCCAGCAGTTGGACAGGGGGAAGGGGGAACACTGAAGCTTTCTTT; CDR3: CASSWTGGRGNTEAFF
size: .; V: TRBV4-2; D: .; J: TRBJ2-5; DNA: TGTGCCAGCAGCCAAGCGGCGAGGGGCTCAGGGACCCAGTACTTC; CDR3: CASSQAARGSGTQYF
size: .; V: TRBV18; D: TRBD1; J: TRBJ1-2; DNA: TGTGCCAGCTCACCGGGGACAGCTAACTATGGCTACACCTTC; CDR3: CASSPGTANYGYTF
size: .; V: TRBV7-9; D: .; J: TRBJ1-4; DNA: TGTGCCAGCAGGGCAAACGGGGCAGGAGAAGAAAAACTGTTTTTT; CDR3: CASRANGAGEEKLFF
size: .; V: TRBV18; D: .; J: TRBJ2-5; DNA: TGTGCCAGCTCACCACAAAGGGGAGGAACCGAGACCCAGTACTTC; CDR3: CASSPQRGGTETQYF
size: .; V: TRBV19; D: .; J: TRBJ1-2; DNA: TGTGCCAGTAGTGCCACAGGCGCGGGAAACTATGGCTACACCTTC; CDR3: CASSATGAGNYGYTF
size: once; V: TRBV5-1; D: .; J: TRBJ2-1; DNA: TGCGCCAGCAGTTTTTTAGGGTTTGGGGGTGAGCAGTTCTTC; CDR3: CASSFLGFGGEQFF
size: .; V: TRBV5-4; D: TRBD2; J: TRBJ2-5; DNA: TGTGCCAGCAGTCCCCCAGGCGGGGGTACCCAAGAGACCCAGTACTTC; CDR3: CASSPPGGGTQETQYF
size: .; V: TRBV5-4; D: TRBD2; J: TRBJ2-1; DNA: TGTGCCAGCAGCTTGCGACTAGCGGGAGAGGATGAGCAGTTCTTC; CDR3: CASSLRLAGEDEQFF
size: .; V: TRBV6-1; D: TRBD2; J: TRBJ2-4; DNA: TGTGCCAGCAGTGAAAGAGATAGCGGGAGTGCGACCAAAAACATTCAGTACTTC; CDR3: CASSERDSGSATKNIQYF
size: .; V: TRBV7-9; D: .; J: TRBJ1-3; DNA: TGTGCCAGCAGCTTCGTTAGCTCTGGAAACACCATATATTTT; CDR3: CASSFVSSGNTIYF
size: .; V: TRBV5-6; D: TRBD1; J: TRBJ1-3; DNA: TGTGCCAGCAGCTCCCCGGGACAGCCCTACTCGGCGGGAAACACCATATATTTT; CDR3: CASSSPGQPYSAGNTIYF
size: .; V: TRBV6-5; D: .; J: TRBJ2-5; DNA: TGTGCCAGCAGAGGTCCGGGTGGGGAGACCCAGTACTTC; CDR3: CASRGPGGETQYF
size: .; V: TRBV6-6; D: .; J: TRBJ2-7; DNA: TGTGCCAGCAGCACCCCAGACCGCGCCCACGAGCAGTACTTC; CDR3: CASSTPDRAHEQYF
size: .; V: TRBV6-1; D: .; J: TRBJ2-5; DNA: TGTGCCAGCAGTGATAATCTGGGGCTAGCCACAGAGACCCAGTACTTC; CDR3: CASSDNLGLATETQYF
size: once; V: TRBV5-1; D: .; J: TRBJ2-5; DNA: TGCGCCAGCAGCTTGGGAGACCCGCGGTACGGGACCCAGTACTTC; CDR3: CASSLGDPRYGTQYF
size: once; V: TRBV4-1; D: .; J: TRBJ2-2; DNA: TGCGCCAGCAGCCAAGATTACGGCGGGGAGCTGTTTTTT; CDR3: CASSQDYGGELFF
size: once; V: TRBV7-7; D: .; J: TRBJ2-5; DNA: TGTGCCAGCAGCTTATCGGGAGAGACCCAGTACTTC; CDR3: CASSLSGETQYF
size: .; V: TRBV11-2; D: .; J: TRBJ2-2; DNA: TGTGCCAGCAGCCCCCGAGAGCGCGGGGAGCTGTTTTTT; CDR3: CASSPRERGELFF
size: .; V: TRBV6-1; D: TRBD2; J: TRBJ2-5; DNA: TGTGCCAGCAAGCATGAGCGGGGGGGCCTAGAGACCCAGTACTTC; CDR3: CASKHERGGLETQYF
size: .; V: TRBV11-3; D: .; J: TRBJ2-1; DNA: TGTGCCAGCAGCTTAGGAGCGCTCTCCTACAATGAGCAGTTCTTC; CDR3: CASSLGALSYNEQFF
size: once; V: TRBV28; D: TRBD1; J: TRBJ2-7; DNA: TGTGCCAGCAGTTTATGGGGGACAGGGGGCGACGAGCAGTACTTC; CDR3: CASSLWGTGGDEQYF
size: few; V: TRBV9; D: .; J: TRBJ2-7; DNA: TGTGCCAGCAGCGTAGGCAGGGACCCTTACTACGAGCAGTACTTC; CDR3: CASSVGRDPYYEQYF
size: few; V: TRBV28; D: .; J: TRBJ2-1; DNA: TGTGCCAGCAGCTACGGGACCCACTACAATGAGCAGTTCTTC; CDR3: CASSYGTHYNEQFF
size: once; V: TRBV5-6; D: .; J: TRBJ2-3; DNA: TGTGCCAGCAGCTTGCAGGGCGTCACAGATACGCAGTATTTT; CDR3: CASSLQGVTDTQYF
size: .; V: TRBV19; D: TRBD1; J: TRBJ2-1; DNA: TGTGCCAGTAGCGGACAGGGCTCCTACAATGAGCAGTTCTTC; CDR3: CASSGQGSYNEQFF
size: .; V: TRBV6-6; D: .; J: TRBJ1-2; DNA: TGTGCCAGCAGTGAAACCGGGCCCTACACCTTC; CDR3: CASSETGPYTF
size: .; V: TRBV7-6; D: TRBD1; J: TRBJ1-3; DNA: TGTGCCAGCAGCTTATTACCGGGACAGGGGCTGGGGAACACCATATATTTT; CDR3: CASSLLPGQGLGNTIYF
size: once; V: TRBV2; D: .; J: TRBJ1-4; DNA: TGTGCCAGCACCAACAGGCCGGGGGAAAAACTGTTTTTT; CDR3: CASTNRPGEKLFF
size: once; V: TRBV6-5; D: .; J: TRBJ2-7; DNA: TGTGCCAGCAGTTACTCGACGGGCTACGAGCAGTACTTC; CDR3: CASSYSTGYEQYF
size: .; V: TRBV5-1; D: .; J: TRBJ1-4; DNA: TGCGCCAGCAGCTTGGGCACAACTAATGAAAAACTGTTTTTT; CDR3: CASSLGTTNEKLFF
size: .; V: TRBV5-8; D: .; J: TRBJ1-5; DNA: TGTGCCAGCAGCTCACGAGGAGGGGGGAGCAATCAGCCCCAGCATTTT; CDR3: CASSSRGGGSNQPQHF
size: .; V: TRBV2; D: TRBD1; J: TRBJ2-7; DNA: TGTGCCAGCAGTGTCGGGACAGGGCCTAAAGAGCAGTACTTC; CDR3: CASSVGTGPKEQYF
size: .; V: TRBV5-5; D: .; J: TRBJ2-2; DNA: TGTGCCAGCAGCTTGGGTCTACAGCCAGGGGTCACCGGGGAGCTGTTTTTT; CDR3: CASSLGLQPGVTGELFF
size: .; V: TRBV6-5; D: TRBD2; J: TRBJ2-3; DNA: TGTGCCAGCAGCCCCGGGAGGGGCTATACGCAGTATTTT; CDR3: CASSPGRGYTQYF